The clone carrying this TCR beta chain was seen a handful of times. The data belong to a study of human T cells and chemical hapten exposure. Germline assignment: CDR1 SGHTA and CDR2 FQGNSA. The CDR3 runs 14 residues. The J segment lost 5 bases and the V segment lost 4 bases, leaving 3 bases of the junction unmatched. TCRdb reprocessed the RACE reads with MiXCR, giving one entry per CDR3 protein. The sample holds roughly 120,000 distinct CDR3 sequences, about 9.4% seen once. Described time point: healthy volunteer bleed at 2 weeks. Unfractionated whole blood was the source of the extracted total RNA. The sequenced material came from whole blood. The V call is TRBV7-2, the J call TRBJ2-2; TRBD1 matches 8 bases. The receptor was derived from a male donor in good health. Some clones in this sample may be carry-over from other donors' samples. CDR3 residues: CASSSTGGTGELFF. The CDR3 nucleotides are TGTGCCAGCAGCTCCACAGGGGGAACCGGGGAGCTGTTTTTT.